This T cell receptor (beta chain) was recovered during a study of response to subunit inactivated influenza vaccine. TCRdb re-called the RT-PCR reads with MiXCR, one entry per CDR3 protein. Of approximately 530,000 distinct CDR3 sequences in the sample, under 9% were seen once. The sample holds many counts of this clonotype. This CDR3 is 15 amino acids long. Trimming shortened V by 2 bases and J by 2 bases, and 11 bases separated the two germline ends. The sequence was obtained from a man between 45 and 75 years old who received an inactivated influenza vaccine. The chain carries TRBV12-3 or TRBV12-4 and TRBJ2-3; the D is unclear. The sample in question was PBMCs from blood, obtained roughly 24 months after vaccination. The CDR3 reads CASSLQLGPTDTQYF. CDR3 coding DNA: TGTGCCAGCAGTTTACAGTTAGGGCCCACAGATACGCAGTATTTT.